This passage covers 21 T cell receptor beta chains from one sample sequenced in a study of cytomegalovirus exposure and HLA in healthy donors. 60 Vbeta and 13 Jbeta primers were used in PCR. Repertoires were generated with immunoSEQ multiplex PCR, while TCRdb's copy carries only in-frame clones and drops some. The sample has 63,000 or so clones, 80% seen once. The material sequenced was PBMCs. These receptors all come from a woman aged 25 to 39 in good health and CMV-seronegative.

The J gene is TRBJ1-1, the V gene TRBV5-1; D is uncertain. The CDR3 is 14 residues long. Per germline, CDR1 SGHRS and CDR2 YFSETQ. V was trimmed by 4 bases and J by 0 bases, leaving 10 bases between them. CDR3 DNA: TGCGCCAGCAGCCAAACAGCTATGAACACTGAAGCTTTCTTT. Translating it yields CASSQTAMNTEAFF.

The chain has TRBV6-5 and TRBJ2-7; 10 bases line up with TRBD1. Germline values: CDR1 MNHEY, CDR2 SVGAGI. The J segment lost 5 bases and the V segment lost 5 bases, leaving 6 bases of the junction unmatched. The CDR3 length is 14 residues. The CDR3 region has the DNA TGTGCCAGCAGTCACGACAGGGGGCTCAACGAGCAGTACTTC. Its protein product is CASSHDRGLNEQYF.

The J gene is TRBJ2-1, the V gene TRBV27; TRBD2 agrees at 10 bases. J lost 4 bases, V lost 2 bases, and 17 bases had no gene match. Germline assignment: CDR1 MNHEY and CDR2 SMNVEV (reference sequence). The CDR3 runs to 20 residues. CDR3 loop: CASSLSLFAPSGGNYNEQFF. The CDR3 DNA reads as TGTGCCAGCAGTTTAAGTCTATTCGCGCCTAGCGGGGGAAATTACAATGAGCAGTTCTTC.

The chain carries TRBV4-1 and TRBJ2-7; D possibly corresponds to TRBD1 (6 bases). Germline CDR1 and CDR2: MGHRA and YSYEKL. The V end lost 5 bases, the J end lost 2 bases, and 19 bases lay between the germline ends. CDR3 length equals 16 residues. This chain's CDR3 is CASSYRAGTPPYEQYF. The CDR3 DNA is TGCGCCAGCAGCTATCGTGCCGGGACACCCCCCTACGAGCAGTACTTC.

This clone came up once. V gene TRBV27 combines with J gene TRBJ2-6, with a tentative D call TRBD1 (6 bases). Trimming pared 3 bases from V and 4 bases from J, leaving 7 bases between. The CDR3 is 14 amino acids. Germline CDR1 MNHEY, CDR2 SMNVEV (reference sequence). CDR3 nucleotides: TGTGCCAGCAGTTTGGGGGCCGGGGCCAACGTCCTGACTTTC. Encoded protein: CASSLGAGANVLTF.

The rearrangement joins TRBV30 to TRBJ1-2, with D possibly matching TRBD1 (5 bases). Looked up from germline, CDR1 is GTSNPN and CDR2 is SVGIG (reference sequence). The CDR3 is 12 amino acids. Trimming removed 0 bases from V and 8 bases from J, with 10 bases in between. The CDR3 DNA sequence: TGTGCCTGGAGTGTACCGGGGGTCGGCTACACCTTC. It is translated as CAWSVPGVGYTF.

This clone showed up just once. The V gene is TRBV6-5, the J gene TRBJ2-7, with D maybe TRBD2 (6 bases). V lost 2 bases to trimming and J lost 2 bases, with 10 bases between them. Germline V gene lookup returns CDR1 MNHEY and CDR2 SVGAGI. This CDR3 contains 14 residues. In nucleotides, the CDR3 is TGTGCCAGCAGTTACCAGGGAGGCACCTACGAGCAGTACTTC. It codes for CASSYQGGTYEQYF.

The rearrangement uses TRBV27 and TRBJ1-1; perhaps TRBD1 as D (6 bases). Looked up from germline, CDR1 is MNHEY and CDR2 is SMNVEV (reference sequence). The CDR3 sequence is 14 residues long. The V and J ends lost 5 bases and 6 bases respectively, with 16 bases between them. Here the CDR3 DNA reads TGTGCCAGCAGTCTACAGGGAATTCGGTCTGAAGCTTTCTTT. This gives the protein CASSLQGIRSEAFF.

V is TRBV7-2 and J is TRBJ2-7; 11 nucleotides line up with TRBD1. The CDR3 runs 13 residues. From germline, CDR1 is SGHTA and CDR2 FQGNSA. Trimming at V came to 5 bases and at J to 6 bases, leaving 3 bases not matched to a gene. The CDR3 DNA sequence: TGTGCCAGCAGCCAGGACAGGGGGCGCGAGCAGTACTTC. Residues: CASSQDRGREQYF. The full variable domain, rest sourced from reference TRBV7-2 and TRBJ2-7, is GAGVSQSPSNKVTEKGKDVELRCDPISGHTALYWYRQSLGQGLEFLIYFQGNSAPDKSGLPSDRFSAERTGGSVSTLTIQRTQQEDSAVYLCASSQDRGREQYFGPGTRLTVT.

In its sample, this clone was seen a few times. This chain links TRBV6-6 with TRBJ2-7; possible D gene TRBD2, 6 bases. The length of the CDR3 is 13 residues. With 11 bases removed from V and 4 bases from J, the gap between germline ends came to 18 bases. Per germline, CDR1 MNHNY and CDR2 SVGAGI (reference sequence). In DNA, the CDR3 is TGTGCCCCGCAGGAGGGCCTTGGGTACGAGCAGTACTTC. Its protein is CAPQEGLGYEQYF.

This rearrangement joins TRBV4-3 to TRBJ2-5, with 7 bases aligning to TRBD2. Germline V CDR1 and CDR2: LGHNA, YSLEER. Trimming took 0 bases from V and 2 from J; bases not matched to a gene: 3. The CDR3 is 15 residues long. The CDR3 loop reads CASSQDLREQETQYF. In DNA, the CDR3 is TGCGCCAGCAGCCAAGATTTGCGGGAGCAAGAGACCCAGTACTTC.

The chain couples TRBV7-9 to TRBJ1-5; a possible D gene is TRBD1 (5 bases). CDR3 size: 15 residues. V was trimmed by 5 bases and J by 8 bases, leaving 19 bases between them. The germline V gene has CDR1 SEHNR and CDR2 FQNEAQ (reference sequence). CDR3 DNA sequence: TGTGCCAGCAGCAAGATAGGTCAGGAAGGGGAGCCCCAGCATTTT. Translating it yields CASSKIGQEGEPQHF.

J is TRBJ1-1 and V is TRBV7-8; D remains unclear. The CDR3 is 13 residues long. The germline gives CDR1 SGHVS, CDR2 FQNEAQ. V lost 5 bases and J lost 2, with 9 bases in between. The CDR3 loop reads CASSPALNTEAFF. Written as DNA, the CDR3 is TGTGCCAGCAGCCCCGCACTCAACACTGAAGCTTTCTTT. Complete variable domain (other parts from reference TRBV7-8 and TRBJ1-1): GAGVSQSPRYKVAKRGQDVALRCDPISGHVSLFWYQQALGQGPEFLTYFQNEAQLDKSGLPSDRFFAERPEGSVSTLKIQRTQQEDSAVYLCASSPALNTEAFFGQGTRLTVV.

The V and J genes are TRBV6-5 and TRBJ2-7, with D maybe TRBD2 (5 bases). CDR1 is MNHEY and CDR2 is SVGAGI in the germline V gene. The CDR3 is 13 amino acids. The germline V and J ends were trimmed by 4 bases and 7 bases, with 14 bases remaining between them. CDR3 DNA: TGTGCCAGCAGTTCCGGACTCACCTTTGAGCAGTACTTC. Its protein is CASSSGLTFEQYF.

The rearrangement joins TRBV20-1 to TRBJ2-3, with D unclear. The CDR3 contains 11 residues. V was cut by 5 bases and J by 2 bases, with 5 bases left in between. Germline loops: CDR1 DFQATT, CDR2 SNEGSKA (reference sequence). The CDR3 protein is CSARPTDTQYF. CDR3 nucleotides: TGCAGTGCTCGTCCCACAGATACGCAGTATTTT.

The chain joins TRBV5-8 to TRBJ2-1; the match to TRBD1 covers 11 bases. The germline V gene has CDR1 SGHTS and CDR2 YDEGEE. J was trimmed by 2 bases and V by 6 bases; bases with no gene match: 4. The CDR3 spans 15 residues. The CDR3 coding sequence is TGTGCCAGCAACTCGGGACAGGGGGCCTACAATGAGCAGTTCTTC. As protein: CASNSGQGAYNEQFF.

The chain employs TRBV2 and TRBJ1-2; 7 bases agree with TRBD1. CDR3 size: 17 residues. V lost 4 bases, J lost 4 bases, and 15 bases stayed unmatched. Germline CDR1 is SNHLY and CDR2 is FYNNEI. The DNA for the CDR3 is TGTGCCAGCAGTGCTTCCGTCGGAGGGGGCAGCGGCTATGGCTACACCTTC. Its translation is CASSASVGGGSGYGYTF.

The CDR3 reads CAWNPTGVNTEAFF. CDR3 DNA sequence: TGTGCCTGGAACCCGACAGGGGTGAACACTGAAGCTTTCTTT. The chain couples TRBV30 to TRBJ1-1; 8 bases line up with TRBD1. J gave up 0 bases and V 4 bases, and 4 bases lay outside the gene matches. The CDR3 is 14 amino acids. Germline CDR1 reads GTSNPN; CDR2 reads SVGIG (reference sequence).

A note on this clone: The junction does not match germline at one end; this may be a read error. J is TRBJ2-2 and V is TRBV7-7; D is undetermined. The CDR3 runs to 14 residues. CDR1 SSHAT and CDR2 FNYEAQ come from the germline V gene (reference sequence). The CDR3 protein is CASSFTDNTGELFF. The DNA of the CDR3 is TGTGCTAGCAGCTTTACAGATAACACCGGGGAGCTGTTTTTT.

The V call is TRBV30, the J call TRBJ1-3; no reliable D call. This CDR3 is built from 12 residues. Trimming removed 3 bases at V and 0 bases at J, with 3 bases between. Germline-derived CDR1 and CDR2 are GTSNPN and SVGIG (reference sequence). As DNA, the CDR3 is TGTGCCTGGAGGAGCTCTGGAAACACCATATATTTT. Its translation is CAWRSSGNTIYF.

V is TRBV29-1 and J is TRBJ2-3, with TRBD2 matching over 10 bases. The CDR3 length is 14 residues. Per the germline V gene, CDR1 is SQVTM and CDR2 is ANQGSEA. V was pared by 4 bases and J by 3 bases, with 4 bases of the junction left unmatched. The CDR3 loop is CSVVPSGSTDTQYF. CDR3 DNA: TGCAGCGTTGTCCCTAGCGGGAGTACAGATACGCAGTATTTT.